Detailed here is one T cell receptor (beta chain). Method: immunoSEQ multiplex PCR; TCRdb's copy keeps in-frame clones and lacks some. The table has about 1.1 million clones, 60% to 80% seen once. These data originate in a study of shared clonotypes between healthy human individuals. CDR3 length: 18 amino acids. V was trimmed by 7 bases and J by 6 bases, leaving 28 bases between them. Germline loops: CDR1 LNHDA, CDR2 SQIVND (reference sequence). V gene TRBV19 combines with J gene TRBJ1-5; D is perhaps TRBD1 (6 bases). This receptor was taken from a man between 18 and 35 years old in good health. Some clones in this sample may be carry-over from other donors' samples. Sample: memory CD4+ T cells from PBMCs. The sample's subset: CD45RA-negative fraction. CDR3 nucleotide sequence: TGTGCCAGTATTATGCAGGGGACATCGGGCCTACTCGGTCAGCCCCAGCATTTT. Translating it yields CASIMQGTSGLLGQPQHF. Complete variable domain (other parts from reference TRBV19 and TRBJ1-5): DGGITQSPKYLFRKEGQNVTLSCEQNLNHDAMYWYRQDPGQGLRLIYYSQIVNDFQKGDIAEGYSVSREKKESFPLTVTSAQKNPTAFYLCASIMQGTSGLLGQPQHFGDGTRLSIL.